This T cell receptor (beta chain) was identified in a study of T cell responses to AZD1222 COVID-19 vaccine. Study-level information: Some second doses came at about 4 weeks and others at about 12 weeks; these were pooled. Study-wide points: Baseline seropositivity characterized only a handful of AZD1222 recipients.

Notes on this clone: Its antigen remains unidentified.

The germline V gene has CDR1 SGHNT and CDR2 YENEEA. The CDR3 contains 14 residues. Trimming took 6 bases from V and 1 from J, leaving 12 bases between them. Assay: immunoSEQ multiplex PCR; the TCRdb copy retains only in-frame clones and omits some. The sample shows about 150,000 clones, roughly 90% of them seen only once. The V and J genes are TRBV11-3 and TRBJ1-1; tentative D call: TRBD1 (5 bases). The receptor comes from an adult in good health. This material consisted of peripheral blood, taken on day 0 of AZD1222 vaccination. CDR3 amino acids: CASSVRGGNTEAFF. The CDR3 DNA reads TGTGCCAGCAGTGTCCGTGGGGGGAACACTGAAGCTTTCTTT.